The source of this T cell receptor (beta chain) is a study of T cell clonotyping in hematopoietic cell transplantation. General study findings and limits: Few recipient clonotypes overlapped donors; over 97% were de novo at given depth.

Germline lookup yields CDR1 SGHTA and CDR2 FQGTGA. This CDR3 has 16 amino acids. Trimming cost V 2 bases and J 9 bases, with 20 bases left between them. The data were produced by immunoSEQ multiplex PCR, yet TCRdb's version contains in-frame clones alone and is incomplete. The data hold roughly 15,000 clones, with approximately 85% observed a single time. This clone was observed a single time. The antigen remains undetermined. This receptor was identified in a woman between 40 and 50 years old in good health. Some clones in this sample may be carry-over from other donors' samples. Sequenced: peripheral blood mononuclear cells. The chain recombines TRBV7-3 with TRBJ2-1, with D perhaps matching TRBD2 (7 bases). The CDR3 coding sequence is TGTGCCAGCAGCTTACTCTTGCGGGAGAAGGGGGGTGAGCAGTTCTTC. Its protein product is CASSLLLREKGGEQFF.